The 13 T cell receptor beta chains given below trace back to one sample, sequenced in a study of STAT3 mutations in large granular lymphocyte leukemia. The study, taken as a whole, reports: Every T-cell large granular lymphocyte leukemia patient had at least one immunodominant TCR beta clonotype.

These receptors lack a known antigen. Here immunoSEQ multiplex PCR was the method, and the copy in TCRdb shows in-frame clones only, minus some. The data show tens of thousands of clones, about three quarters seen once. Material for sequencing was PBMCs. All receptors come from a human donor with T large granular lymphocyte leukemia. Some clones in this sample may be carry-over from other donors' samples.

This clone has a count of ten or more. At one of its ends the junction is not consistent with the germline gene, which may arise from a read error. This chain joins TRBV28 and TRBJ1-4; the D gene is possibly TRBD1 (5 bases). Germline V gene sequence: CDR1 MDHEN, CDR2 SYDVKM. CDR3 length: 14 residues. The CDR3: CASHKSGTSEKLFF. CDR3 bases: TGTGCCAGCCACAAATCCGGGACTAGTGAAAAACTGTTTTTT.

This clone was seen only a few times. V and J are TRBV21-1 and TRBJ2-3; the tabulated D call, TRBD2, remains unverified against the DNA. TRBV21-1 is a documented pseudogene. The CDR3 is 15 amino acids. Here the CDR3 reads CASSQLAPPTDTQYF. The CDR3, as DNA: TGTGCCAGCTCCCAACTAGCACCTCCCACAGATACGCAGTATTTT.

For the CDR3, the DNA is TGTGCCAGCAGCTACGGGAGCCATGGCTACACCTTC. This encodes CASSYGSHGYTF. The V and J genes are TRBV5-6 and TRBJ1-2, with unresolved D. V was pared by 3 bases and J by 6 bases, with 9 bases between. The CDR3 extends over 12 amino acids. Per germline, CDR1 SGHDT and CDR2 YYEEEE.

The chain uses TRBV12-5 and TRBJ2-2; 9 positions agree with TRBD1. Germline loops: CDR1 LGHNT, CDR2 FRNRAP. Trimming removed 5 bases from V and 0 bases from J; junction bases left unmatched: 7. The CDR3 consists of 17 residues. The CDR3 DNA sequence: TGTGCTAGTGGTAAGGGACAGGGTGCCCCGAACACCGGGGAGCTGTTTTTT. This codes for CASGKGQGAPNTGELFF.

This clone has only one observation. This chain uses TRBV27 with TRBJ2-2, with D tentatively TRBD1 or TRBD2 (5 bases each). The CDR3 consists of 16 residues. Germline V lookup: CDR1 MNHEY, CDR2 SMNVEV (reference sequence). V lost 3 bases and J lost 3, with 14 bases in between. Written as DNA, the CDR3 is TGTGCCAGCAGTTTTGGCGTGGGGACCGACACCGGGGAGCTGTTTTTT. Translating gives CASSFGVGTDTGELFF.

This clone was detected once. This rearrangement joins TRBV6-5 to TRBJ1-1; D is ambiguous. The CDR3 spans 16 residues. Germline V CDR1 and CDR2: MNHEY, SVGAGI. The V end was cut by 0 bases, the J end by 0 bases, with 11 bases between. Written as DNA, the CDR3 is TGTGCCAGCAGTTACTCCCCGTGGAACATGAACACTGAAGCTTTCTTT. Its protein product is CASSYSPWNMNTEAFF.

CDR3 sequence reads: CASRVRQGPGYEQYF. CDR3 sequence (DNA): TGTGCCAGCAGAGTACGACAGGGACCCGGGTACGAGCAGTACTTC. The chain has TRBV2 and TRBJ2-7; 7 positions agree with TRBD1. Germline CDR1 SNHLY, CDR2 FYNNEI. After removal of 6 bases from V and 4 bases from J, the junction contained 12 bases not matched to a gene. CDR3 length equals 15 residues. Drawing the rest from reference TRBV2 and TRBJ2-7, the complete variable domain is EPEVTQTPSHQVTQMGQEVILRCVPISNHLYFYWYRQILGQKVEFLVSFYNNEISEKSEIFDDQFSVERPDGSNFTLKIRSTKLEDSAMYFCASRVRQGPGYEQYFGPGTRLTVT.

The rearrangement links TRBV10-2 to TRBJ1-1, with D unclear. Germline CDR1 and CDR2: WSHSY and SAAADI. This CDR3 contains 12 residues. V lost 5 bases and J 4 bases, leaving 8 bases between the germline ends. The CDR3 DNA is TGCGCCAGCAGTCCTACAGCCACTGAAGCTTTCTTT. Encoded protein: CASSPTATEAFF.

V is TRBV19 and J is TRBJ2-1; 9 bases line up with TRBD1. Per germline, CDR1 LNHDA and CDR2 SQIVND (reference sequence). The length of the CDR3 is 13 residues. V lost 5 bases to trimming and J lost 7 bases; unmatched junction nucleotides: 3. This chain's CDR3 is CASSLQGANEQFF. CDR3 nucleotide sequence: TGTGCCAGTAGTCTACAGGGGGCGAATGAGCAGTTCTTC.

The chain is built from TRBV6-6 and TRBJ1-1, with no clear D. CDR1 and CDR2 (germline): MNHNY, SVGAGI (reference sequence). Trimming took 6 bases from V and 3 from J, leaving 14 bases between them. The CDR3 loop spans 14 amino acids. The CDR3 sequence is CASSKTWGDTEAFF. CDR3 nucleotide sequence: TGTGCCAGCAGCAAAACGTGGGGAGACACTGAAGCTTTCTTT.

The V gene is TRBV10-3, the J gene TRBJ1-1; no definite D call. Germline-derived CDR1 and CDR2 are ENHRY and SYGVKD. Trimming removed 0 bases at V and 1 base at J, with 6 bases between. The CDR3 totals 14 residues. CDR3 bases: TGTGCCATCAGTGAGTCTTCGGGGAACACTGAAGCTTTCTTT. Its translation is CAISESSGNTEAFF.

The chain is built from TRBV29-1 and TRBJ2-5; 7 bases agree with TRBD2. J gave up 4 bases and V 6 bases, and 14 bases lay outside the gene matches. Per the germline V gene, CDR1 is SQVTM and CDR2 is ANQGSEA. The CDR3 runs to 15 residues. The CDR3 sequence: CSVSSSAGTTETQYF. The CDR3 nucleotides are TGCAGCGTCTCATCCTCCGCCGGGACTACAGAGACCCAGTACTTC. Filled out from reference TRBV29-1 and TRBJ2-5, the complete variable domain reads SAVISQKPSRDICQRGTSLTIQCQVDSQVTMMFWYRQQPGQSLTLIATANQGSEATYESGFVIDKFPISRPNLTFSTLTVSNMSPEDSSIYLCSVSSSAGTTETQYFGPGTRLLVL.

V and J are TRBV5-1 and TRBJ1-1; weak D call: TRBD1 (5 bases). The CDR3 is 13 residues long. V lost 4 bases to trimming and J lost 5 bases, with 12 bases between them. Germline assignment: CDR1 SGHRS and CDR2 YFSETQ. CDR3 sequence: CASSLRVGTEAFF. In nucleotides, the CDR3 is TGCGCCAGCAGCCTCAGGGTGGGGACTGAAGCTTTCTTT.